The next 10 T cell receptor beta chains were all read from a single sample in a study of shared clonotypes between healthy human individuals. Terminally differentiated effector memory CD45RA+ cells were left out of the naive CD8 fraction, which was CD45RO-negative and positively selected for CCR7. Clones were read by immunoSEQ multiplex PCR, and TCRdb kept only the in-frame ones, dropping some. The table lists 500,000 to 700,000 clones, approximately 95% of them singletons. The sequenced material came from naive CD8+ T cells sorted from blood. These receptors were obtained from a woman aged 25 to 45 in good health.

On this clone itself: The sample contains more than one DNA sequence encoding this CDR3. This sequence joins TRBV5-6 and TRBJ2-7; D gene ambiguous. Per the germline V gene, CDR1 is SGHDT and CDR2 is YYEEEE. Trimming shortened V by 4 bases and J by 7 bases, and 9 bases separated the two germline ends. The CDR3 has 11 residues. The CDR3 nucleotides read TGTGCCAGCAGCCTAGGGCGTGAGCAGTACTTC. It is translated as CASSLGREQYF.

This chain joins TRBV5-5 and TRBJ1-2; 11 bases agree with TRBD1. The junction had 9 bases not matched to a gene; V was cut back by 4 bases and J by 7 bases. This CDR3 region has 15 residues. Germline CDR1 reads SGHKS; CDR2 reads YYEKEE (reference sequence). The chain's CDR3 is CASSAWTGGFSGYTF. CDR3 DNA: TGTGCCAGCAGCGCCTGGACAGGGGGCTTTAGTGGCTACACCTTC.

Concerning this clone itself: At one end, the junction sequence differs from germline, possibly due to a read error. The identical CDR3 is also encoded by other nucleotide sequences in the sample. J is TRBJ2-7 and V is TRBV19; TRBD1 matches at 9 bases. There are 14 residues in the CDR3. CDR1 is LNHDA, CDR2 SQIVND, per germline (reference sequence). CDR3 protein: CASSIGQGSYEQYF. CDR3 sequence (DNA): TGTGCCAGCAGTATAGGACAGGGGAGTTACGAGCAGTACTTC.

This chain uses TRBV5-1 with TRBJ1-1; 8 positions agree with TRBD1. The CDR3 is made up of 18 amino acids. The germline V gene encodes CDR1 SGHRS and CDR2 YFSETQ. Trimming at V came to 4 bases and at J to 1 base, leaving 15 bases not matched to a gene. The CDR3 bases are TGCGCCAGCAGCCAGCGATCACCGGACAGGGAGTGGAACACTGAAGCTTTCTTT. Protein: CASSQRSPDREWNTEAFF.

CDR3 nucleotides: TGTGCCACCAGCAGAGATCGGAGATCTGGAAACACCATATATTTT. It encodes CATSRDRRSGNTIYF. The genes are TRBV15 and TRBJ1-3; no clear D gene. The CDR3 is 15 residues long. Trimming stripped 0 bases from V and 1 base from J, with 7 bases between. Germline CDR1 is LNHNV and CDR2 is YYDKDF (reference sequence).

This clone was detected once. The chain joins TRBV27 to TRBJ2-7; 9 positions match TRBD1. Germline-derived CDR1 and CDR2 are MNHEY and SMNVEV (reference sequence). The CDR3 has 16 amino acids. After removal of 6 bases from V and 0 bases from J, the junction contained 9 bases not matched to a gene. The CDR3: CASRPGTTGGSYEQYF. For the CDR3, the DNA is TGTGCCAGCAGGCCCGGAACGACAGGGGGCTCCTACGAGCAGTACTTC.

In DNA, the CDR3 is TGTGCCAGCAGCTTACCCCCTCCCGCCCATGATGGAAACACCATATATTTT. Protein sequence: CASSLPPPAHDGNTIYF. This chain connects TRBV7-3 to TRBJ1-3; D call uncertain. V lost 2 bases, J lost 3 bases, and 17 bases lay in between. CDR1 and CDR2 from the germline V gene are SGHTA and FQGTGA. The CDR3 has 17 amino acids.

The gene calls are TRBV9 and TRBJ1-3; no clear D. CDR1 and CDR2 from the germline V gene are SGDLS and YYNGEE. This CDR3 spans 14 amino acids. V was pared by 4 bases and J by 8 bases, with 16 bases between. The CDR3 loop reads CASSSRTLGDTIYF. In DNA, the CDR3 is TGTGCCAGCAGCTCCCGGACCCTGGGAGACACCATATATTTT.

V usage is TRBV4-1 and J usage is TRBJ1-1; D unclear. Per germline, CDR1 MGHRA and CDR2 YSYEKL. Trimming shortened V by 1 base and J by 2 bases, and 11 bases separated the two germline ends. This CDR3 contains 15 residues. CDR3 sequence (DNA): TGCGCCAGCAGCCAAGGGGTTCGGGGAAACACTGAAGCTTTCTTT. Its protein is CASSQGVRGNTEAFF.

The chain recombines TRBV27 with TRBJ2-7, with 8 bases aligning to TRBD1. CDR1 and CDR2 (germline): MNHEY, SMNVEV (reference sequence). The CDR3 is 13 amino acids. V was pared by 10 bases and J by 3 bases, with 8 bases of the junction left unmatched. Here the CDR3 DNA reads TGTGCCACTCTACCCGGGACAGGCTACGAGCAGTACTTC. Translating it yields CATLPGTGYEQYF.